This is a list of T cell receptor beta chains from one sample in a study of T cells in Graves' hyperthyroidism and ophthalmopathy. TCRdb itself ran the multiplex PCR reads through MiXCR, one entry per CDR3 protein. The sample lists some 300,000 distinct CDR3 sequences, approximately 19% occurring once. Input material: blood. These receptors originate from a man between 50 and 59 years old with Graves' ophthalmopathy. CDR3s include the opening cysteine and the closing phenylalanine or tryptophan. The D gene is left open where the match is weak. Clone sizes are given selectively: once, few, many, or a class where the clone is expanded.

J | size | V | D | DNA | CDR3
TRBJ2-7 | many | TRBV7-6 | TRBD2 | TGTGCCAGCAGCCGGACTAGCGGAGCCTACGAGCAGTACTTC | CASSRTSGAYEQYF
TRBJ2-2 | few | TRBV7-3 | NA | TGTGCCAGCAGCTTAAGTCCGACTAGTCGGGTCGGGGAGCTGTTTTTT | CASSLSPTSRVGELFF
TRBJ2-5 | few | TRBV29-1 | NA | TGCAGCGTTGACCGAAGACTAGACCAAGAGACCCAGTACTTC | CSVDRRLDQETQYF
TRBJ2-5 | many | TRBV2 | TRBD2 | TGTGCCAGCAGCGGTGGACTAGAAGAGACCCAGTACTTC | CASSGGLEETQYF
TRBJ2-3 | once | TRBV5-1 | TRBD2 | TGCGCCAGCAGCTTCGGACTAGAGGCAGATACGCAGTATTTT | CASSFGLEADTQYF
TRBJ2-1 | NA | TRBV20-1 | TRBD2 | TGCAGTGCTAGAGGACTAGCGGTCCATGAGCAGTTCTTC | CSARGLAVHEQFF
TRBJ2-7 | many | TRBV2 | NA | TGTGCCAAGACAACGTACTACGAGCAGTACTTC | CAKTTYYEQYF
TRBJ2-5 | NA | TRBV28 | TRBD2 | TGTGCCAGCAGTTTACCTCAGAGCGGGGGGACCCAGTACTTC | CASSLPQSGGTQYF
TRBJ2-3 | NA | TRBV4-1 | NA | TGCGCCAGCAGCCAAGGGTCCGGGTGGCCGGGAGATACGCAGTATTTT | CASSQGSGWPGDTQYF
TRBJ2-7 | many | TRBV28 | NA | TGTGCCAGCAGAAGGGCAGGGAAGGTCTACGAGCAGTACTTC | CASRRAGKVYEQYF
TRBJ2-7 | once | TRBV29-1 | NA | TGCAGCGCACAGAGCGGCACCTACGAGCAGTACTTC | CSAQSGTYEQYF
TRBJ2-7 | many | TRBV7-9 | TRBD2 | TGTGCCAGCAGCCCCCGAGGAGCGGGAGGGTCCTACGAGCAGTACTTC | CASSPRGAGGSYEQYF
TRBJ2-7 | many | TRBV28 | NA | TGTGCCAGCACCATTGAAATATCCTACGAGCAGTACTTC | CASTIEISYEQYF
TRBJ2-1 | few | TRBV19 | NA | TGTGCCAGTATGCGAATATATGACAATGAGCAGTTCTTC | CASMRIYDNEQFF
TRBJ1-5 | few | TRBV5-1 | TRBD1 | TGCGCCACCTACGTAGACAAGAACAGGGGGGAGAATGGCAATCAGCCCCAGCATTTT | CATYVDKNRGENGNQPQHF
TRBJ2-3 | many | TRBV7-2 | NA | TGTGCCAGCAGCTCCCGGGGCCGCTGGACAGATACGCAGTATTTT | CASSSRGRWTDTQYF
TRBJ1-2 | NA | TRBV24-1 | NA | TGTGCCACCAGCGGGTCGGGGGCTAATGGCTACACCTTC | CATSGSGANGYTF
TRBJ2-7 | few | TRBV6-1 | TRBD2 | TGTGCCAGCAGTACGGCTAGCGGGAACCCCGAGTGGGAGCAGTACTTC | CASSTASGNPEWEQYF
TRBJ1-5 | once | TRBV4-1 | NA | TGTGCCAGCAGCCAAGGAGACAGTTATAGCAATCAGCCCCAGCATTTT | CASSQGDSYSNQPQHF
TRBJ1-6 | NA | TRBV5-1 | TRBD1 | TGCGCCAGCAGCTCCGGCTCACACGACAGGGCACCCCTCCACTTT | CASSSGSHDRAPLHF
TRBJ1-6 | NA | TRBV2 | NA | TGTGCCAGCAAGCCGTTCCGGGGAAATAATTCACCCCTCCACTTT | CASKPFRGNNSPLHF
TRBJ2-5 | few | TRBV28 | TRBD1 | TGTGCCAGCAGCTACCTAGGACAGGGCCCCGAGACCCAGTACTTC | CASSYLGQGPETQYF
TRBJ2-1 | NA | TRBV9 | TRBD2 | TGTGCCAGCAGCTCACCTAGCGGGGGGTACAATGAGCAGTTCTTC | CASSSPSGGYNEQFF
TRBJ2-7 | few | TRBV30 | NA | TGTGCCTGGAGTTTAACAGGATTCTACTACGAGCAGTACTTC | CAWSLTGFYYEQYF
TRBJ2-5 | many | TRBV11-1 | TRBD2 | TGTGCCAGCAGCTTCGTGCCAGCGGGAGTTCAAGAGACCCAGTACTTC | CASSFVPAGVQETQYF
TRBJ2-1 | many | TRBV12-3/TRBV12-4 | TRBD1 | TGTGCCAGCAGTCCGGACAGGGGGCTTTTAAGCAATGAGCAGTTCTTC | CASSPDRGLLSNEQFF
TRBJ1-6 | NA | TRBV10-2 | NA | TGCGCCAGCAGTGAGTCGGGAGGGATTAATTCACCCCTCCACTTT | CASSESGGINSPLHF
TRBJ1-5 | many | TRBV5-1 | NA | TGCGCCAGCAGCTTGTATAGGGTCTTCGTAGATCAGCCCCAGCATTTT | CASSLYRVFVDQPQHF
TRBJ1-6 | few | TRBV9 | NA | TGTGCCAGCAGCGTAGTGGATAATTCACCCCTCCACTTT | CASSVVDNSPLHF
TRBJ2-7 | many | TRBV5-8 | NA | TGTGCCAGCAGCTTGGATGGTAGTCGCTACGAGCAGTACTTC | CASSLDGSRYEQYF
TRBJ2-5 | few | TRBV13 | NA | TGTGCCAGCAGCTTAGGTTTTACAGGCCAAGAGACCCAGTACTTC | CASSLGFTGQETQYF
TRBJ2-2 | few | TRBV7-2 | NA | TGTGCCAGCAGCTTACTTGACCCCGGGGAGCTGTTTTTT | CASSLLDPGELFF
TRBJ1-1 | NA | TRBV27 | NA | TGTGCCAGCAGTCCCAGCAAGACAGGGAACACTGAAGCTTTCTTT | CASSPSKTGNTEAFF
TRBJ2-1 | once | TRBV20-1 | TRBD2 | TGCAGTGGGGTAGGAACGGCGGGAGGGCCTGGGGATGAGCAGTTCTTC | CSGVGTAGGPGDEQFF
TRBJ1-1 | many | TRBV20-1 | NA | TGCAGTGCTAGAGATTCCTTCGGGGGGGACACTGAAGCTTTCTTT | CSARDSFGGDTEAFF
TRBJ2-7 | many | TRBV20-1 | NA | TGCAGTGCCGCGGTTAGCGCCTACGAGCAGTACTTC | CSAAVSAYEQYF
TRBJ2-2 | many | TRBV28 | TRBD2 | TGTGCCAGCAGAAAAGCGGGAGCCCTGGACGGGGAGCTGTTTTTT | CASRKAGALDGELFF
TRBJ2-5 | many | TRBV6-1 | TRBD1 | TGTGCCAGCAGTCCCTACGGACAGGGCCAAGAGACCCAGTACTTC | CASSPYGQGQETQYF
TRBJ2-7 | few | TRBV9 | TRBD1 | TGTGCCAGCAGCGGGGGGACAGGGGGCTCCTACGAGCAGTACTTC | CASSGGTGGSYEQYF
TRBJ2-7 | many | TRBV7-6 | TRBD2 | TGTGCCAGCAGTCCTAGCGGGAGGGCCTTCGACGAGCAGTACTTC | CASSPSGRAFDEQYF
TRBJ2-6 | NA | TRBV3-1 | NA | TGTGCCAGCAGCCAAGATCCGCAGGGATGGACATCTGGGGCCAACGTCCTGACTTTC | CASSQDPQGWTSGANVLTF
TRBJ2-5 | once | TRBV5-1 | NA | TGCGCCAGCAGCTTGGCGGGGGGCGGGTACCAAGAGACCCAGTACTTC | CASSLAGGGYQETQYF
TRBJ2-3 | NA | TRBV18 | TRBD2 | TGTGCCAGCTCACTAGACAGCGGGAACGCAGATACGCAGTATTTT | CASSLDSGNADTQYF
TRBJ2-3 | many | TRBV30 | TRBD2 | TGTGCCTGGAGTGAAGGACTAGCGGGAGGGGATACGCAGTATTTT | CAWSEGLAGGDTQYF
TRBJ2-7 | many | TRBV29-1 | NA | TGCAGCGTTGAAGAAGGGTCGTCCTACGAGCAGTACTTC | CSVEEGSSYEQYF
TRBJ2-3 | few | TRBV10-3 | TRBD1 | TGTGCCATCAGGGGGACAGGGCCAGATACGCAGTATTTT | CAIRGTGPDTQYF
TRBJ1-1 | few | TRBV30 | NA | TGTGCCTGGAGTGCCCTCACAGGAACAAACACTGAAGCTTTCTTT | CAWSALTGTNTEAFF
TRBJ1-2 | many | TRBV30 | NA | TGTGCCTGGAGGATTCAAGGGGGTGCCTATGGCTACACCTTC | CAWRIQGGAYGYTF
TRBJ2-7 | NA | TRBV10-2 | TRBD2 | TGCGCCAGCAGTGAAGGGACGGGAGGGGCCTACGAGCAGTACTTC | CASSEGTGGAYEQYF
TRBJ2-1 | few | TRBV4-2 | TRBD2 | TGTGCCAGCAGCTGGCGGAGGAGCGGGAGGGGCAATGAGCAGTTCTTC | CASSWRRSGRGNEQFF
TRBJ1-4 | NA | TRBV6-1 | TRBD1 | TGTGCCAGCAGCTCAGGACAGGGGAAGGAAAAACTGTTTTTT | CASSSGQGKEKLFF
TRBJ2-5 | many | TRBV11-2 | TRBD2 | TGTGCCAGCAGCTTATTCGGGAGGACGGGAGTTCCCGAGACCCAGTACTTC | CASSLFGRTGVPETQYF
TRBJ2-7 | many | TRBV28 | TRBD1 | TGTGCCAGCAGTCAAACAGGGGGAGCCTACGAGCAGTACTTC | CASSQTGGAYEQYF
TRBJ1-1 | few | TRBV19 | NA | TGTGCCAGTAGTGCTGCAGGGAACACTGAAGCTTTCTTT | CASSAAGNTEAFF
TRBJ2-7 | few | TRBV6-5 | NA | TGTGCCAGCAGTTACTTACAGGGAATCGAGCAGTACTTC | CASSYLQGIEQYF
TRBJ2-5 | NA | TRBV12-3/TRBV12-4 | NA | TGTGCCAGCAGTTTGGGCCAGGGGGGTGTGAAGACCCAGTACTTC | CASSLGQGGVKTQYF
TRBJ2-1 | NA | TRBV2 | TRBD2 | TGTGCCAGCAGTGAGCTGGCTAGCGGGAGTAATGAGCAGTTCTTC | CASSELASGSNEQFF